This T cell receptor (beta chain) originates from a study of blood T cell repertoires in COVID-19. At the level of the study: Sites in the United States, Italy and Spain provided acute and convalescent COVID-19 samples. The cDNA or gDNA used as material had been derived from T cells, B-cell-depleted T cells, or PBMCs.

Study processing details: Scientists estimated how many nucleated cells there were by amplifying reference gene primers. Profiling relied on immunoSEQ multiplex PCR, and the TCRdb table lists in-frame clones only, not all of them. The V and J calls and clone size are taken from that table; D and trimming were inferred from the DNA. The sample consists of fewer than 45,000 clones, approximately 85% of them appearing once. CDR1 and CDR2 (germline): SGHRS, YFSETQ. V shed 1 base and J 6 bases; nucleotides not matched to a gene: 6. This CDR3 spans 14 amino acids. The sequence came from a man aged 40-50 years with active or convalescent COVID-19. Sample: peripheral blood. The rearrangement uses TRBV5-1 and TRBJ1-1, with TRBD1 matching 7 bases. The DNA for the CDR3 is TGCGCCAGCAGCTTGAAAGGGGGCATGGCTGAAGCTTTCTTT. Protein sequence: CASSLKGGMAEAFF.